At least ten counts were recorded for the clone carrying this TCR beta chain. Antigen unknown. TCRdb reassembled clones from the PCR reads with MiXCR. The table has fewer than 45,000 clones, 13% seen once; the top ten hold over 7.5%. This specimen comes from a study of metastatic and nonmetastatic thyroid tumors. Findings and caveats of the study: Versus benign nodules, malignant thyroid tumors reportedly had significantly higher TCR beta diversity, in blood and tumor.

The ends were cut back, 2 bases at V and 1 base at J, with 4 bases in the middle. Germline assignment: CDR1 SGHRS and CDR2 YFSETQ. This CDR3 region has 13 residues. No patient had received any treatment before thyroid surgery. The chain joins TRBV5-1 to TRBJ1-3; no firm D call. Source material: blood. The sequence was collected from a female donor with papillary thyroid cancer or a benign thyroid nodule (not recorded which). Some clones in this sample may be carry-over from other donors' samples. The CDR3 DNA follows: TGCGCCAGCAGCTTCTATTCTGGAAACACCATATATTTT. It specifies CASSFYSGNTIYF.